This TCR beta chain was identified during a study of blood T cells in healthy people across ages. Overall study findings and caveats: Roughly linear age-related decline in beta diversity appeared, significant by age about 40.

This clonotype was recorded only once. Its antigen is not known. Using a J-beta primer mix together with a sample-barcoded 5' primer, a second PCR was run for about 6 to 12 cycles. From each sample, at least 3 million paired-end reads containing CDR3 were obtained. TCRdb itself ran the 5' RACE reads through MiXCR, one entry per CDR3 protein. The table lists over a million distinct CDR3 sequences, approximately 43% of them singletons, with about 4% in the top ten. Each donor gave ten milliliters of peripheral blood. V was trimmed by 3 bases and J by 2 bases, leaving 11 bases between them. The CDR3 consists of 15 residues.

The sequence came from a woman aged 18-29 years in good health. This chain joins TRBV12-3 or TRBV12-4 and TRBJ2-1; unclear D gene. What was sequenced was blood. The CDR3: CASSLVLGTYNEQFF. CDR3 nucleotides: TGTGCCAGCAGTTTGGTCCTCGGCACCTACAATGAGCAGTTCTTC.